The rows below give T cell receptor beta chains drawn from one sample of a study of T-cell memory formation after mild COVID-19. TCRdb analysed the 5' RACE reads with MiXCR anew, one entry per CDR3 protein. The sample lists roughly 130,000 distinct CDR3 sequences, about 6.5% occurring once. Sequenced sample: PBMCs or a T cell subset sorted from them (not recorded which). These receptors all come from an adult woman who had mild COVID-19 (a few samples of this study predate the infection). Cell type and time point are not known. The CDR3 runs from the conserved cysteine through the conserved F or W. Each record gives: clone size, D gene, J gene, V gene, CDR3 DNA, CDR3 protein. The D gene is left open where the match is weak. Where a row states a size, it is once, few, many or the class of an expanded clone; other rows omit it.

many	NA	TRBJ1-5	TRBV4-1	TGCGCCAGCAGCCAAGGTGTAGTAGGAAGCAATCAGCCCCAGCATTTT	CASSQGVVGSNQPQHF
NA	NA	TRBJ1-1	TRBV15	TGTGCCACCAGCAGAGATCCTGTGGGGAGAGCTTTCTTT	CATSRDPVGRAFF
many	TRBD2	TRBJ2-1	TRBV7-8	TGTGCCAGCAGCGCTCCGGGACTAGCGGGAGGGAACGAGCAGTTCTTC	CASSAPGLAGGNEQFF
many	NA	TRBJ2-5	TRBV15	TGTGCCACCAGCAGAGATCCCGGGAAACAAGAGACCCAGTACTTC	CATSRDPGKQETQYF
NA	NA	TRBJ1-5	TRBV2	TGTGCCAGCAGGGGAGGGGGAAAGCCCCAGCATTTT	CASRGGGKPQHF
NA	NA	TRBJ2-6	TRBV24-1	TGTGCCACCAGTGTCGACCCCCCCCGTTCTGGGGCCAACGTCCTGACTTTC	CATSVDPPRSGANVLTF
NA	NA	TRBJ2-1	TRBV25-1	TGTGCCAGCAGTGATCATTCAGGAGAGCAGTTCTTC	CASSDHSGEQFF
NA	NA	TRBJ2-7	TRBV3-1	TGTGCCAGCAGCCATAGGCCCTACGAGCAGTACTTC	CASSHRPYEQYF
NA	TRBD1	TRBJ2-2	TRBV24-1	TGTGCCACCAGTGATCAGGGACAGGGGGCGACTGGCGGGGAGCTGTTTTTT	CATSDQGQGATGGELFF
few	NA	TRBJ1-5	TRBV20-1	TGCAGTGCTAGTCCCATGGCAGGGCCTCAGCCCCAGCATTTT	CSASPMAGPQPQHF
many	NA	TRBJ2-3	TRBV5-1	TGCGCCAGCAGACCCGGGGGCCCCACAGATACGCAGTATTTT	CASRPGGPTDTQYF
many	TRBD2	TRBJ2-1	TRBV6-1	TGTGCCAGCAGTCCAGCGGGGGGGGTCAATGAGCAGTTCTTC	CASSPAGGVNEQFF
few	TRBD2	TRBJ2-1	TRBV12-3/TRBV12-4	TGTGCCAGCAGCCCCGGGGTTACGGGGGGGTACAATGAGCAGTTCTTC	CASSPGVTGGYNEQFF
many	NA	TRBJ2-3	TRBV30	TGTGCCTGGAGGGTATCCGGGACCCAATGGGATACGCAGTATTTT	CAWRVSGTQWDTQYF
many	NA	TRBJ1-6	TRBV7-9	TGTGCCAGCAGCCCCAAGGTCTGGGCAGTCTCACCCCTCCACTTT	CASSPKVWAVSPLHF
few	NA	TRBJ1-2	TRBV12-3/TRBV12-4	TGTGCCAGCAGCCCCCCGACCTATGGCTACACCTTC	CASSPPTYGYTF
NA	NA	TRBJ2-1	TRBV20-1	TGCAGGATAAATTCGCGGAATGAGCAGTTCTTC	CRINSRNEQFF
many	NA	TRBJ1-4	TRBV4-3	TGCGCCAGCAGCCAAGAGGGGAGAAGAGAAAAACTGTTTTTT	CASSQEGRREKLFF
few	NA	TRBJ1-5	TRBV20-1	TGCAGTGGGGCGACGAGCAATCAGCCCCAGCATTTT	CSGATSNQPQHF
few	NA	TRBJ2-1	TRBV5-1	TGCGCCAGCAGAGATACAGCTAGGGGCGCGCAGTTCTTC	CASRDTARGAQFF
NA	NA	TRBJ2-5	TRBV4-2	TGTGCCAGCAGCCAGCGAAGGGATGAGACCCAGTACTTC	CASSQRRDETQYF
NA	TRBD1	TRBJ2-1	TRBV28	TGTGCCAGCAGTCTTTGGACAGGGACCACCAATGAGCAGTTCTTC	CASSLWTGTTNEQFF
many	NA	TRBJ2-3	TRBV7-9	TGTGCCAGCAGTCGACAACTAGGAGCCACAGATACGCAGTATTTT	CASSRQLGATDTQYF